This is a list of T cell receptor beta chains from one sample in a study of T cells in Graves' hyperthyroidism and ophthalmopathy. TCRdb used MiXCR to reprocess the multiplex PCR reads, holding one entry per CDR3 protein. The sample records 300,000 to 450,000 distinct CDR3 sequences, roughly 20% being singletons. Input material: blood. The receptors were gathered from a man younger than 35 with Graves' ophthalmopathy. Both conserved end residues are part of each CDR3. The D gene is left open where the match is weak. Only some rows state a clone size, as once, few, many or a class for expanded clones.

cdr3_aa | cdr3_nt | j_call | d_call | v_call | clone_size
CASTLAPGGEGEQYF | TGTGCCAGCACCCTGGCGCCCGGGGGAGAAGGCGAGCAGTACTTC | TRBJ2-7 | - | TRBV7-6 | -
CASSFDSEQYF | TGTGCCAGCAGCTTCGACTCCGAGCAGTACTTC | TRBJ2-7 | - | TRBV11-3 | -
CASSLASGRVGELFF | TGTGCCAGCAGTTTAGCGTCAGGCCGGGTCGGGGAGCTGTTTTTT | TRBJ2-2 | - | TRBV27 | -
CASSQNLAGFTDTQYF | TGTGCCAGCAGCCAAAACCTAGCGGGGTTCACAGATACGCAGTATTTT | TRBJ2-3 | TRBD2 | TRBV3-1 | few
CASSLGSGANYGYTF | TGTGCCAGCAGTTTAGGGTCGGGAGCTAACTATGGCTACACCTTC | TRBJ1-2 | - | TRBV27 | many
CASSNVRGGGGGYTF | TGTGCCAGCAGCAACGTCAGGGGGGGGGGAGGTGGCTACACCTTC | TRBJ1-2 | TRBD1 | TRBV2 | few
CASSLAGVEGYTF | TGTGCCAGCAGTTTGGCGGGGGTGGAAGGCTACACCTTC | TRBJ1-2 | - | TRBV28 | few
CASSQEVTSGAYNEQFF | TGTGCCAGCAGCCAAGAAGTCACCAGCGGAGCATACAATGAGCAGTTCTTC | TRBJ2-1 | - | TRBV3-1 | many
CASSPKAVINTEAFF | TGCGCCAGCAGCCCCAAGGCGGTGATCAACACTGAAGCTTTCTTT | TRBJ1-1 | - | TRBV4-1 | -
CASSPPDFLRANEQFF | TGTGCCAGCTCACCACCGGATTTTCTCAGGGCCAATGAGCAGTTCTTC | TRBJ2-1 | - | TRBV18 | -
CASSLVTTGELFF | TGCGCCAGCAGCTTGGTCACGACCGGGGAGCTGTTTTTT | TRBJ2-2 | - | TRBV5-1 | many
CASSVQTGRDQPQHF | TGTGCCAGCAGTGTACAGACAGGGCGGGATCAGCCCCAGCATTTT | TRBJ1-5 | TRBD1 | TRBV6-1 | -
CASTPSPVAGVYEQYF | TGTGCCAGCACCCCCAGTCCGGTAGCGGGAGTTTACGAGCAGTACTTC | TRBJ2-7 | TRBD2 | TRBV5-6 | -
CASSPNTNTEAFF | TGCGCCAGCAGCCCCAACACGAACACTGAAGCTTTCTTT | TRBJ1-1 | - | TRBV5-1 | many
CASSPSGLAGYTQYF | TGTGCCAGCAGTCCCTCGGGACTAGCGGGGTACACGCAGTATTTT | TRBJ2-3 | TRBD2 | TRBV27 | many
CASSSLAGQETQYF | TGTGCCAGCAGTTCACTAGCGGGGCAAGAGACCCAGTACTTC | TRBJ2-5 | TRBD2 | TRBV12-3/TRBV12-4 | many
CSAPTDRVDTGELFF | TGCAGTGCCCCCACCGACAGAGTTGACACCGGGGAGCTGTTTTTT | TRBJ2-2 | - | TRBV20-1 | many
CASSRDPGANVLTF | TGTGCCAGCAGCCGGGACCCCGGGGCCAACGTCCTGACTTTC | TRBJ2-6 | - | TRBV7-3 | -
CSAGDRGRETQYF | TGCAGTGCTGGCGACAGGGGGCGGGAGACCCAGTACTTC | TRBJ2-5 | TRBD1 | TRBV20-1 | many
CASSVDPGGGGYNEQFF | TGTGCCAGCAGCGTAGACCCCGGCGGGGGGGGGTACAATGAGCAGTTCTTC | TRBJ2-1 | TRBD2 | TRBV9 | few
CASSRGGGNSPLHF | TGTGCCAGCAGTCGAGGGGGCGGAAATTCACCCCTCCACTTT | TRBJ1-6 | TRBD1 | TRBV11-2 | many
CASGDRADQPQHF | TGTGCCAGTGGGGACAGGGCCGATCAGCCCCAGCATTTT | TRBJ1-5 | TRBD1 | TRBV19 | -
CASSYERGKDTQYF | TGTGCCAGCAGTTACGAGCGGGGTAAGGATACGCAGTATTTT | TRBJ2-3 | TRBD2 | TRBV9 | -
CASSLAGSDGYTF | TGTGCCAGCAGCTTAGCCGGGAGTGATGGCTACACCTTC | TRBJ1-2 | - | TRBV7-6 | many
CASSYEGTGGLTEAFF | TGTGCCAGCAGTTACGAGGGTACAGGGGGCTTGACTGAAGCTTTCTTT | TRBJ1-1 | TRBD1 | TRBV6-5 | many
CASTWGGDGELFF | TGCGCCAGCACGTGGGGAGGAGACGGGGAGCTGTTTTTT | TRBJ2-2 | - | TRBV5-1 | many